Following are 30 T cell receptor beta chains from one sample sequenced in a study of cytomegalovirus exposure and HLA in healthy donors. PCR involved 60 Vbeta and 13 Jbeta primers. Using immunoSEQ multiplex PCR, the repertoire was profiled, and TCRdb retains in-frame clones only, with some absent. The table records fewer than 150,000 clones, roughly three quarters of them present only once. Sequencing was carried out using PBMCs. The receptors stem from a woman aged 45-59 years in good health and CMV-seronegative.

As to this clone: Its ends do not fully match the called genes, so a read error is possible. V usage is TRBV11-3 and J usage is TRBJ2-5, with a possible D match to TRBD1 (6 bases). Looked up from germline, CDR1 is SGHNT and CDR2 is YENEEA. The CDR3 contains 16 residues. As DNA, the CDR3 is TGTGCTAGCAGCTTAGGCAGGGGAGCAGACCAAGAGACCCAGTACTTC. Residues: CASSLGRGADQETQYF.

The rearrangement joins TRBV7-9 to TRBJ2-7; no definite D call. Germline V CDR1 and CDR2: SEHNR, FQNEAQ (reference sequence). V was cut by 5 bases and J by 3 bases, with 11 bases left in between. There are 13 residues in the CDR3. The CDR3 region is CASSPGNSYEQYF. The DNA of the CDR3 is TGTGCCAGCAGCCCCGGCAACAGCTACGAGCAGTACTTC.

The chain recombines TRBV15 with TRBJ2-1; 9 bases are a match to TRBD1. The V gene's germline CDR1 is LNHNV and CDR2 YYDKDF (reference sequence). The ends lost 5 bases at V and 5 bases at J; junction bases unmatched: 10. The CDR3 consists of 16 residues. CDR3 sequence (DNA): TGTGCCACCAGCGCCCGGGACAGGGTTTTCCACAATGAGCAGTTCTTC. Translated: CATSARDRVFHNEQFF.

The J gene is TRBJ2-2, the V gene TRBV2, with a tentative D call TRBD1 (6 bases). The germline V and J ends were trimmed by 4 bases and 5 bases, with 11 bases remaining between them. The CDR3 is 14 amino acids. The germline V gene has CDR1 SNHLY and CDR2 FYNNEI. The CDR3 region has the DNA TGTGCCAGCAGTGGTAACAGGGCTACCGGGGAGCTGTTTTTT. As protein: CASSGNRATGELFF.

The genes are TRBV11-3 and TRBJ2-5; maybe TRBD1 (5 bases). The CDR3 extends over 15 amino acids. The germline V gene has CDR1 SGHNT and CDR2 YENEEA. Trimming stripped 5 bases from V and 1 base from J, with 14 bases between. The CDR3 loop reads CASSLGMGRQETQYF. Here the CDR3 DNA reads TGTGCCAGCAGCCTTGGAATGGGGCGCCAAGAGACCCAGTACTTC.

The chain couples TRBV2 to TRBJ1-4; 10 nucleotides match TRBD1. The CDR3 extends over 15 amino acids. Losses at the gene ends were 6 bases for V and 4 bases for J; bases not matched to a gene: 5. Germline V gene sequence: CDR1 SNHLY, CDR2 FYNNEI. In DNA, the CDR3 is TGTGCCAGCAGGCCAAGGACAGGGGGTAATGAAAAACTGTTTTTT. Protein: CASRPRTGGNEKLFF.

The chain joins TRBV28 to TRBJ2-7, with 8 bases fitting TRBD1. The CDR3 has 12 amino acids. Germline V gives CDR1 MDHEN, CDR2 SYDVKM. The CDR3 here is CAVQGESYEQYF. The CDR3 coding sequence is TGTGCTGTACAGGGGGAGTCCTACGAGCAGTACTTC.

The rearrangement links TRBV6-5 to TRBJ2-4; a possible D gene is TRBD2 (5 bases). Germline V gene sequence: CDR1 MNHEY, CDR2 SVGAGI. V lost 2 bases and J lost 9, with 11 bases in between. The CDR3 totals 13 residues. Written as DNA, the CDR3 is TGTGCCAGCAGTTACACCCAGAGCGGCATTCAGTACTTC. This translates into CASSYTQSGIQYF.

The DNA of the CDR3 is TGCGCCAGCAGTTGGACAGGGATCACTGAAGCTTTCTTT. Amino acid sequence: CASSWTGITEAFF. The chain is built from TRBV5-1 and TRBJ1-1; 8 nucleotides agree with TRBD1. Germline-derived CDR1 and CDR2 are SGHRS and YFSETQ. This CDR3 has 13 amino acids. Losses at the gene ends were 5 bases for V and 4 bases for J; bases not matched to a gene: 4.

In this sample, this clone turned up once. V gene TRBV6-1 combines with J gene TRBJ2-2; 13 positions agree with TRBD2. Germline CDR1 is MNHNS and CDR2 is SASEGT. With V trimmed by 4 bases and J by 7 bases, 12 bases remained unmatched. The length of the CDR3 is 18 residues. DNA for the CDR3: TGTGCCAGCAGTGGTCTAAGACTAGCGGGGGGCCTAGACGGGGAGCTGTTTTTT. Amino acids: CASSGLRLAGGLDGELFF.

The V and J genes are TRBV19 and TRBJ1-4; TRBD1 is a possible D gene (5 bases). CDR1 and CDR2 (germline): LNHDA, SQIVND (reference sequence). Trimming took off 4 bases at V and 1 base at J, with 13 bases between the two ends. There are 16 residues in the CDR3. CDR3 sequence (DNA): TGTGCCAGTAGTACCGGTGGGGGGAGAACTAATGAAAAACTGTTTTTT. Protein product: CASSTGGGRTNEKLFF.

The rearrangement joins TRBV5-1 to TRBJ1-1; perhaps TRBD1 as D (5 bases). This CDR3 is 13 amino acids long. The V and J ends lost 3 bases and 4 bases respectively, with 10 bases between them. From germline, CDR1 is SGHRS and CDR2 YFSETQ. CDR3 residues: CASSSGTGTEAFF. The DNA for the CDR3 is TGCGCCAGCAGCTCGGGTACAGGCACTGAAGCTTTCTTT.

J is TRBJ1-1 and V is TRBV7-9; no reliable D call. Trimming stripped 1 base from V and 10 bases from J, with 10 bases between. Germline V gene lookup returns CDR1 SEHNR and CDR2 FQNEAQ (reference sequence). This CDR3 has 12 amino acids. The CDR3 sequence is CASSLDTPGAFF. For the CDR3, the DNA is TGTGCCAGCAGCTTAGACACCCCTGGAGCTTTCTTT.

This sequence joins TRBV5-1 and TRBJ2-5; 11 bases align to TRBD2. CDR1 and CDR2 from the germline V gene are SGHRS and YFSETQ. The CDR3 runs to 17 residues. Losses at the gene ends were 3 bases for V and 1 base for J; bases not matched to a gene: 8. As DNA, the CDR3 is TGCGCCAGCAGCTACGGGACCACTAGCGGGGGCCAAGAGACCCAGTACTTC. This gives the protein CASSYGTTSGGQETQYF. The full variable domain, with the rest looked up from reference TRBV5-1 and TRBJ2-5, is KAGVTQTPRYLIKTRGQQVTLSCSPISGHRSVSWYQQTPGQGLQFLFEYFSETQRNKGNFPGRFSGRQFSNSRSEMNVSTLELGDSALYLCASSYGTTSGGQETQYFGPGTRLLVL.

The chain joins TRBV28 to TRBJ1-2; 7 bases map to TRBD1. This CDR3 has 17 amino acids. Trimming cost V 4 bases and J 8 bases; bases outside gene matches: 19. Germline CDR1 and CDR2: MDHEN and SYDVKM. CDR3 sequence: CASSSSSRTGGALGYTF. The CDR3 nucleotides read TGTGCCAGCAGTTCATCCTCGAGGACAGGCGGGGCCTTGGGCTACACCTTC.

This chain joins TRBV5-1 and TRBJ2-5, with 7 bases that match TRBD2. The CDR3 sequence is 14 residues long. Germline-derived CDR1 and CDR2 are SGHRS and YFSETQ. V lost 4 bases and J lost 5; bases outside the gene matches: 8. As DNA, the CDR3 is TGCGCCAGCAGCCCCAGACTAGCTTTGGAGACCCAGTACTTC. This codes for CASSPRLALETQYF. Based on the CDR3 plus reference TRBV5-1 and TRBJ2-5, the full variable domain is KAGVTQTPRYLIKTRGQQVTLSCSPISGHRSVSWYQQTPGQGLQFLFEYFSETQRNKGNFPGRFSGRQFSNSRSEMNVSTLELGDSALYLCASSPRLALETQYFGPGTRLLVL.

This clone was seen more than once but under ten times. CDR3 region: CASSEQGMQPQHF. DNA of the CDR3: TGTGCCAGCAGCGAACAGGGTATGCAGCCCCAGCATTTT. The chain couples TRBV2 to TRBJ1-5; possible D gene TRBD1, 6 bases. CDR3 size: 13 residues. Trimming pared 6 bases from V and 7 bases from J, leaving 13 bases between. From germline, CDR1 is SNHLY and CDR2 FYNNEI. Complete variable domain (other parts from reference TRBV2 and TRBJ1-5): EPEVTQTPSHQVTQMGQEVILRCVPISNHLYFYWYRQILGQKVEFLVSFYNNEISEKSEIFDDQFSVERPDGSNFTLKIRSTKLEDSAMYFCASSEQGMQPQHFGDGTRLSIL.

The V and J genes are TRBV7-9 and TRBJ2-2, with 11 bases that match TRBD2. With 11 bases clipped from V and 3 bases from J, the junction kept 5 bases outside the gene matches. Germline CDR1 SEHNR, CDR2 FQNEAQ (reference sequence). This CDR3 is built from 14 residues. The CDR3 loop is CACPGLADTGELFF. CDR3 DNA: TGTGCCTGTCCGGGACTAGCGGACACCGGGGAGCTGTTTTTT.

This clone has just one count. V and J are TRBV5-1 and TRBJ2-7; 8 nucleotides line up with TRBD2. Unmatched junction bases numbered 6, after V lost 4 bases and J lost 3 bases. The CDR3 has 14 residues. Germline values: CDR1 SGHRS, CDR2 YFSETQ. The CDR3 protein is CASSPGGALYEQYF. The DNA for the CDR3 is TGCGCCAGCAGCCCGGGGGGGGCCCTCTACGAGCAGTACTTC.

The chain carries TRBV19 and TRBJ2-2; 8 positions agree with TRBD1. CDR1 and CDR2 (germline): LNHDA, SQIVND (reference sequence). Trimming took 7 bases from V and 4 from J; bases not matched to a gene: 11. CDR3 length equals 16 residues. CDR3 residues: CASKQGGPIFTGELFF. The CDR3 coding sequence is TGTGCCAGTAAACAGGGGGGACCGATCTTCACCGGGGAGCTGTTTTTT.

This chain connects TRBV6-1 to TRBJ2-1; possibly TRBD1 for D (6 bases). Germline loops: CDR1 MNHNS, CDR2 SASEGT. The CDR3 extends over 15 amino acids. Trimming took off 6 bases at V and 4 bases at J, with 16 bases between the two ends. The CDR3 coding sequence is TGTGCCAGCAGATCGAGGGTAGGGGGTTACAATGAGCAGTTCTTC. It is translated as CASRSRVGGYNEQFF.

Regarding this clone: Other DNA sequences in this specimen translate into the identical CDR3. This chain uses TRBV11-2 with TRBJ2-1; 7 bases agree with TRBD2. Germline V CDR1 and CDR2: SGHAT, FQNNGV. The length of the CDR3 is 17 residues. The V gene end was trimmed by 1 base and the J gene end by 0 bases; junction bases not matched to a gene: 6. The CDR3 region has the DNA TGTGCCAGCAGCTTAGGGGGAGGGTTGAGCTCCTACAATGAGCAGTTCTTC. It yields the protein CASSLGGGLSSYNEQFF.

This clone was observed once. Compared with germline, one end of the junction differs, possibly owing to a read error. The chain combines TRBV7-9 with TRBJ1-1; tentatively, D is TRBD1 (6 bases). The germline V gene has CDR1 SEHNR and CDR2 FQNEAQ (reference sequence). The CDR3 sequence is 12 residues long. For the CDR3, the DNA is TGTTCCAGCAGCCAATGGACAGTTGAAGCTTTCTTT. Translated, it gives CSSSQWTVEAFF.

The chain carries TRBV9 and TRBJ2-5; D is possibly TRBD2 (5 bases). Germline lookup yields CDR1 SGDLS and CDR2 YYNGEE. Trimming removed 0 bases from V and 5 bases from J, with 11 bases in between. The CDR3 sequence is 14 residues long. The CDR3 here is CASSVGTTGETQYF. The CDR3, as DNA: TGTGCCAGCAGCGTAGGAACTACGGGGGAGACCCAGTACTTC.

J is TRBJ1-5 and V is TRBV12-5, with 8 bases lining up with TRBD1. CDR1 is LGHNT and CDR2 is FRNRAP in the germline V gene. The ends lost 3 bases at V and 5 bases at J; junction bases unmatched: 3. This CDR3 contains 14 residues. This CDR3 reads CASGLDRGHQPQHF. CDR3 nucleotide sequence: TGTGCTAGTGGTTTAGACAGGGGACATCAGCCCCAGCATTTT.

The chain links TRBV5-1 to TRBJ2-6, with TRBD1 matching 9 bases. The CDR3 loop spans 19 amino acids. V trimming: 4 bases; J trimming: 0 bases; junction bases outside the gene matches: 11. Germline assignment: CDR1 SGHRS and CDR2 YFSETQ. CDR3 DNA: TGCGCCAGCAGCCTACTTCCGGGACAGGGTGGCTCTGGGGCCAACGTCCTGACTTTC. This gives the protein CASSLLPGQGGSGANVLTF.

The CDR3 coding sequence is TGTGCCAGCAGTTCTAGCGGGGGGGCCCCCTACGAGCAGTACTTC. Protein: CASSSSGGAPYEQYF. The rearrangement joins TRBV7-9 to TRBJ2-7; 12 bases fit TRBD2. CDR3 length equals 15 residues. Germline V gene data show CDR1 as SEHNR and CDR2 as FQNEAQ (reference sequence). V gave up 6 bases and J gave up 2 bases; unmatched junction bases: 5.

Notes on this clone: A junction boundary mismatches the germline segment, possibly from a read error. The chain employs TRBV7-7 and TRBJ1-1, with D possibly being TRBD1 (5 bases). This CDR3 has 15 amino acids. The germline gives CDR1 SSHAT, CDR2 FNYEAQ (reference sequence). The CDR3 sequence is CASSLGRGTKAEAFF. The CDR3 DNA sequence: TGTGCTAGCAGCTTAGGGCGGGGGACTAAGGCTGAAGCTTTCTTT. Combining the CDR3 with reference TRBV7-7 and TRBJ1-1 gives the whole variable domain GAGVSQSPRYKVTKRGQDVTLRCDPISSHATLYWYQQALGQGPEFLTYFNYEAQPDKSGLPSDRFSAERPEGSISTLTIQRTEQRDSAMYRCASSLGRGTKAEAFFGQGTRLTVV.

The CDR3 loop is CASKAGASYEQYF. The CDR3 DNA sequence: TGTGCCAGTAAAGCGGGGGCCTCCTACGAGCAGTACTTC. This rearrangement joins TRBV19 to TRBJ2-7, with 8 bases lining up with TRBD2. Germline V lookup: CDR1 LNHDA, CDR2 SQIVND (reference sequence). The V gene end was trimmed by 7 bases and the J gene end by 0 bases; junction bases not matched to a gene: 2. The CDR3 has 13 residues.

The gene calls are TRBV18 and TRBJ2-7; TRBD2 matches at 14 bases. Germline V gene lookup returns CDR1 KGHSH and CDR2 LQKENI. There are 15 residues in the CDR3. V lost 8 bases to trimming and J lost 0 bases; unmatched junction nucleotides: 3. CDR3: CASRTSGGPSYEQYF. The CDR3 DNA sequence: TGTGCCAGCCGGACTAGCGGGGGGCCCTCCTACGAGCAGTACTTC. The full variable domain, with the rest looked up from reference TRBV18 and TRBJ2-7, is NAGVMQNPRHLVRRRGQEARLRCSPMKGHSHVYWYRQLPEEGLKFMVYLQKENIIDESGMPKERFSAEFPKEGPSILRIQQVVRGDSAAYFCASRTSGGPSYEQYFGPGTRLTVT.